This T cell receptor beta chain stems from a study of shared clonotypes between healthy human individuals. Clones were read by immunoSEQ multiplex PCR, and TCRdb kept only the in-frame ones, dropping some. The sample records about 680,000 clones, 72% being singletons. Study observations and caveats: A limitation of the genetic and exposure-history diversity represented arose from few donors. Larger richness was generally estimated for naive than memory subsets.

In its sample, this clone was seen once. Its specificity is unknown. The CDR3 spans 17 residues. CDR1 and CDR2 (germline): LGHNT, FRNRAP. Trimming removed 1 base from V and 7 bases from J; junction bases left unmatched: 9. The rearrangement joins TRBV12-5 to TRBJ2-5; 13 bases are a match to TRBD2. This clonotype originated in a woman in her 30s in good health. The sequencing input was memory CD4+ T cells sorted from blood. The subset is: CD45RA-negative fraction. In nucleotides, the CDR3 is TGTGCTAGTGGTTTGGCCCACGGGACTAGCGGGATTGCGACCCAGTACTTC. Amino acid sequence: CASGLAHGTSGIATQYF.